A single sample gave rise to the 9 T cell receptor beta chains below, sequenced in a study of blood T cell repertoires in COVID-19. Repertoires were generated with immunoSEQ multiplex PCR, while TCRdb's copy carries only in-frame clones and drops some. The sample has around 260,000 clones, 91% seen once. The sequencing input was peripheral blood. The receptor source for this set is a woman aged 25 to 39 with COVID-19, enrolled during active disease.

V is TRBV24-1 and J is TRBJ2-2; D gene unclear. Trimming left V 0 bases short and J 3 bases short, with 7 bases between. CDR1 is KGHDR and CDR2 is SFDVKD in the germline V gene. The CDR3 extends over 15 amino acids. The CDR3 is CATSDLGLYTGELFF. Written as DNA, the CDR3 is TGTGCCACCAGTGATTTGGGGCTATACACCGGGGAGCTGTTTTTT.

The chain carries TRBV7-8 and TRBJ1-2; no reliable D call. The ends were cut back, 7 bases at V and 4 bases at J, with 16 bases in the middle. In germline, CDR1 is SGHVS, CDR2 FQNEAQ. This CDR3 is 14 amino acids long. The CDR3 loop reads CASMGGGRSYGYTF. The CDR3 coding sequence is TGTGCCAGCATGGGTGGAGGACGGAGCTATGGCTACACCTTC.

The chain has TRBV28 and TRBJ2-7; possible D gene TRBD2, 5 bases. CDR1 and CDR2 (germline): MDHEN, SYDVKM. V lost 8 bases and J lost 3, with 11 bases in between. The CDR3 consists of 12 residues. CDR3 coding DNA: TGTGCCAGCGAAGACTACAACTACGAGCAGTACTTC. Protein sequence: CASEDYNYEQYF.

This clone appeared once. V is TRBV7-3 and J is TRBJ2-1, with 10 nucleotides matching TRBD2. This CDR3 contains 16 residues. Losses at the gene ends were 5 bases for V and 8 bases for J; bases not matched to a gene: 12. Germline V gene data show CDR1 as SGHTA and CDR2 as FQGTGA. The CDR3 here is CASSRGLAVWGDEQFF. DNA of the CDR3: TGTGCCAGCAGCAGAGGACTAGCGGTATGGGGCGATGAGCAGTTCTTC.

This chain joins TRBV19 and TRBJ1-6; 8 bases map to TRBD1. Germline V gene data show CDR1 as LNHDA and CDR2 as SQIVND (reference sequence). The junction had 11 bases not matched to a gene; V was cut back by 6 bases and J by 7 bases. The CDR3 extends over 16 amino acids. The CDR3 nucleotides read TGTGCCAGTAGGATTTCCAACGGACAGGGAAATTCACCCCTCCACTTT. Translated, it gives CASRISNGQGNSPLHF.

In DNA form, the CDR3 reads TGTGCCAGCAGCTTAGGGGTACAGGGGAATCAGCCCCAGCATTTT. Encoded protein: CASSLGVQGNQPQHF. V is TRBV11-2 and J is TRBJ1-5; TRBD1 agrees at 7 bases. Looked up from germline, CDR1 is SGHAT and CDR2 is FQNNGV. J lost 4 bases, V lost 1 base, and 4 bases had no gene match. CDR3 length equals 15 residues.

This clone was seen once. The CDR3: CASSVETGGQETQYF. In DNA, the CDR3 is TGTGCCAGCAGCGTGGAGACAGGGGGCCAAGAGACCCAGTACTTC. This sequence joins TRBV11-3 and TRBJ2-5, with 9 bases aligning to TRBD1. Germline V gene sequence: CDR1 SGHNT, CDR2 YENEEA. CDR3 length equals 15 residues. V trimming: 5 bases; J trimming: 1 base; junction bases outside the gene matches: 5.

J is TRBJ1-1 and V is TRBV6-4; tentative D call: TRBD1 (6 bases). Germline V gene data show CDR1 as MRHNA and CDR2 as SNTAGT. The V end was cut by 3 bases, the J end by 4 bases, with 9 bases between. The CDR3 covers 13 residues. The CDR3 region has the DNA TGTGCCAGCAGTGAATCCAGGGGCACTGAAGCTTTCTTT. Translating gives CASSESRGTEAFF.

The chain uses TRBV11-1 and TRBJ2-6; D might be TRBD1 (6 bases). Trimming stripped 4 bases from V and 2 bases from J, with 9 bases between. The CDR3 covers 15 residues. Germline values: CDR1 SGHAT, CDR2 FQDESV (reference sequence). The CDR3 is CASSSYRAGANVLTF. CDR3 in DNA: TGTGCCAGCAGCTCATACAGGGCTGGGGCCAACGTCCTGACTTTC. The full variable domain, its missing parts supplied by reference TRBV11-1 and TRBJ2-6, is EAEVAQSPRYKITEKSQAVAFWCDPISGHATLYWYRQILGQGPELLVQFQDESVVDDSQLPKDRFSAERLKGVDSTLKIQPAELGDSAMYLCASSSYRAGANVLTFGAGSRLTVL.